Presented here are 11 T cell receptor beta chains from one specimen sequenced in a study of molecular identifiers for immune sequencing clone quantification. TCRdb re-called the PCR reads through MiXCR, storing one row per CDR3 protein. Counted here are 400,000 to 600,000 distinct CDR3 sequences, about a quarter occurring once; the ten biggest clones make up over 0.6%. Sequenced: naive CD8+ T cells from blood, with Jurkat cell RNA spiked in. Subset noted: FACS-sorted CD8+CD4-CCR7+CD45RA+ naive T cells. The source of these receptors is a human donor in good health. Some libraries in this study had Jurkat cell RNA spiked in.

The chain carries TRBV19 and TRBJ1-5, with D tentatively TRBD1 (6 bases). The CDR3 contains 16 residues. Deletions cut 0 bases from V and 5 bases from J, with 14 bases between. CDR1 and CDR2 (germline): LNHDA, SQIVND (reference sequence). The CDR3 DNA reads as TGTGCCAGTAGTATAGAAGGTTTCCGGACAGATCAGCCCCAGCATTTT. Translation: CASSIEGFRTDQPQHF.

As concerns this clonotype: A read error may account for a junction end that differs from germline. This chain links TRBV4-2 with TRBJ1-2; no firm D call. Germline loops: CDR1 LGHNA, CDR2 YNFKEQ. The CDR3 covers 16 residues. CDR3 sequence reads: CASGQDFSASNYGYTF. In DNA form, the CDR3 reads TGTGCCAGCGGCCAAGATTTTTCAGCATCGAACTATGGCTACACCTTC.

The V call is TRBV6-2 or TRBV6-3, the J call TRBJ2-7; 9 nucleotides align to TRBD2. Germline V gene sequence: CDR1 MNHEY, CDR2 SVGEGT. The V and J ends lost 4 bases and 3 bases, in that order; junction bases with no gene match: 7. CDR3 size: 15 residues. The CDR3 loop is CASSWPGLASYEQYF. The CDR3 coding sequence is TGTGCCAGCAGTTGGCCGGGACTAGCTAGCTACGAGCAGTACTTC.

This clonotype was found many times. The rearrangement uses TRBV27 and TRBJ2-5, with D perhaps TRBD1 (6 bases). V lost 1 base and J 6 bases, leaving 12 bases between the germline ends. The CDR3 extends over 14 amino acids. From germline, CDR1 is MNHEY and CDR2 SMNVEV (reference sequence). The CDR3 DNA reads as TGTGCCAGCAGTTTATTAGGGGGTAGAAAGACCCAGTACTTC. Its protein is CASSLLGGRKTQYF.

Ten or more counts support this clonotype. This rearrangement joins TRBV7-9 to TRBJ1-6; D is unresolved. Germline CDR1 reads SEHNR; CDR2 reads FQNEAQ (reference sequence). V dropped 5 bases and J dropped 2 bases, with 7 bases sitting between them. The CDR3 has 14 residues. The CDR3 DNA follows: TGTGCCAGCAGCCCCGCCGCCTATAATTCACCCCTCCACTTT. It specifies CASSPAAYNSPLHF.

With respect to this clonotype: This clone may be a read error of a much larger clone one base away. This is likely a read error, given that the CDR3 carries no conserved phenylalanine or tryptophan at its end. The V and J genes are TRBV24-1 and TRBJ2-1; TRBD1 matches at 7 bases. The V and J ends lost 1 base and 6 bases, in that order; junction bases with no gene match: 8. CDR1 is KGHDR and CDR2 is SFDVKD in the germline V gene. The CDR3 is 16 residues long. CDR3 residues: CATSDFAGTEVNEQFL. CDR3 DNA sequence: TGTGCCACCAGTGATTTTGCCGGGACAGAGGTCAATGAGCAGTTCCTC.

The CDR3 loop reads CSARDARGSGEKLFF. In DNA, the CDR3 is TGCAGTGCTAGAGATGCCAGGGGGTCCGGTGAAAAACTGTTTTTT. The chain employs TRBV20-1 and TRBJ1-4; 7 bases match TRBD1. The germline gives CDR1 DFQATT, CDR2 SNEGSKA (reference sequence). The CDR3 sequence is 15 residues long. V lost 0 bases to trimming and J lost 7 bases; unmatched junction nucleotides: 8.

This clonotype occurred a few times. The V gene is TRBV4-3, the J gene TRBJ2-3, with D possibly being TRBD1 (6 bases). The germline V and J ends were trimmed by 4 bases and 7 bases, with 12 bases remaining between them. CDR3 length equals 13 residues. Germline V gene sequence: CDR1 LGHNA, CDR2 YSLEER. The CDR3, as DNA: TGCGCCAGCAGCCCGACCCAGGGGCATACGCAGTATTTT. This translates into CASSPTQGHTQYF.

V usage is TRBV6-1 and J usage is TRBJ2-7; D gene ambiguous. The V gene's germline CDR1 is MNHNS and CDR2 SASEGT. The V end was cut by 3 bases, the J end by 4 bases, with 4 bases between. The CDR3 extends over 11 amino acids. CDR3 residues: CASSEIYEQYF. CDR3 nucleotide sequence: TGTGCCAGCAGTGAGATTTACGAGCAGTACTTC.

As regards this clonotype: A read error may be the cause here, since a much bigger clone is one base away. The chain uses TRBV9 and TRBJ1-1; D not certain. CDR3 size: 15 residues. CDR1 is SGDLS, CDR2 YYNGEE, per germline. This chain's CDR3 is CASGVASHGNTEAFF. CDR3 nucleotide sequence: TGTGCCAGCGGCGTAGCATCCCACGGAAACACTGAAGCTTTCTTT.

This clonotype was seen only a few times. The CDR3 DNA reads TGCAGTGCCTCATTGGGGGAGTTAAACATTCAGTACTTC. Protein product: CSASLGELNIQYF. The chain combines TRBV20-1 with TRBJ2-4; either TRBD1 or TRBD2 may supply D (5 bases each). Trimming pared 6 bases from V and 6 bases from J, leaving 15 bases between. This CDR3 region has 13 residues. Germline V lookup: CDR1 DFQATT, CDR2 SNEGSKA (reference sequence).